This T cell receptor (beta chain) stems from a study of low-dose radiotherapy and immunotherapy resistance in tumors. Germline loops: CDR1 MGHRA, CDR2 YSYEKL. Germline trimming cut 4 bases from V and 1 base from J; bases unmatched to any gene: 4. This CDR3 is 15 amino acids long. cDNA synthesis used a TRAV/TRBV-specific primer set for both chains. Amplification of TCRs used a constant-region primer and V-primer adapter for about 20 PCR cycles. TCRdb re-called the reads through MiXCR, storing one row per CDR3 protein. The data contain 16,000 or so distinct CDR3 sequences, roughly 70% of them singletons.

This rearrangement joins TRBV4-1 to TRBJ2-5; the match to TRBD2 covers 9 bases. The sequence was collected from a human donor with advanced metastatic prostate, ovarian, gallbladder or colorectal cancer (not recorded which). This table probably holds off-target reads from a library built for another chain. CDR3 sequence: CASSPGTSSQETQYF. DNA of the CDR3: TGCGCCAGCAGCCCTGGGACTAGCTCCCAAGAGACCCAGTACTTC.